The 3 T cell receptor beta chains reported below all come from one sample, sequenced in a study of Graves' ophthalmopathy and Graves' hyperthyroidism. Amplification targeted the TCR beta CDR3 regions, with RNA transcripts as the source material. Second-round multiplex PCR came after first-round RT-PCR with HTBI primers. MiXCR, run by TCRdb on the multiplex PCR reads, gives a single entry per CDR3 protein. The profile shows around 400,000 distinct CDR3 sequences, 20% to 25% of them singletons. Sequenced: peripheral blood. These receptors were collected from a woman aged 18-35 years with stable Graves' hyperthyroidism.

This clonotype was observed at least ten times. One junction end does not reproduce the germline sequence, and a read error may be involved. The chain has TRBV2 and TRBJ2-5; either TRBD1 or TRBD2 may supply D (5 bases each). This CDR3 contains 9 residues. Germline CDR1 SNHLY, CDR2 FYNNEI. CDR3 amino acids: CASTRGPDF. CDR3 nucleotide sequence: TGTGCCAGCACACGGGGCCCGGACTTC.

V and J are TRBV12-3 or TRBV12-4 and TRBJ1-1; 8 nucleotides align to TRBD1. This CDR3 region has 15 residues. After removal of 7 bases from V and 0 bases from J, the junction contained 7 bases not matched to a gene. The CDR3 spells CASTLLDRVNTEAFF. DNA of the CDR3: TGTGCCAGCACCCTACTGGACAGGGTGAACACTGAAGCTTTCTTT.

This clonotype was counted at least ten times. The chain has TRBV6-5 and TRBJ2-2, with 7 bases aligning to TRBD2. The J segment lost 2 bases and the V segment lost 2 bases, leaving 11 bases of the junction unmatched. CDR1 is MNHEY, CDR2 SVGAGI, per germline. This CDR3 comprises 18 residues. CDR3 region: CASSYALSGLGNTGELFF. Written as DNA, the CDR3 is TGTGCCAGCAGTTACGCCCTCTCCGGACTAGGCAACACCGGGGAGCTGTTTTTT.